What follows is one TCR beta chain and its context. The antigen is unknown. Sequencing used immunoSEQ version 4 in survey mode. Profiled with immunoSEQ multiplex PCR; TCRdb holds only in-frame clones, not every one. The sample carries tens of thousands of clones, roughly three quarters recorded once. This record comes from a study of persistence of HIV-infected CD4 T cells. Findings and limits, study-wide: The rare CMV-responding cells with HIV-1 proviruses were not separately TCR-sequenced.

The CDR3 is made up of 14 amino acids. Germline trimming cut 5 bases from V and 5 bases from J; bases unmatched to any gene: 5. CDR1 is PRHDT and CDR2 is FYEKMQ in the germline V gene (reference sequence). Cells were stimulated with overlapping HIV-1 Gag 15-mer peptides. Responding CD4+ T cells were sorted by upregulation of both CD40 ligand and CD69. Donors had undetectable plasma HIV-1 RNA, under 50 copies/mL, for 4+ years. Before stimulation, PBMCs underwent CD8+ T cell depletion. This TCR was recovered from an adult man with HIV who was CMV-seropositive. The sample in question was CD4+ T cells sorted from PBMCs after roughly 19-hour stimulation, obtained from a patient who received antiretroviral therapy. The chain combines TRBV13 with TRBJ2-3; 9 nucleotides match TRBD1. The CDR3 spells CASSPRDREDTQYF. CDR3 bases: TGTGCCAGCAGCCCCCGGGACAGGGAAGATACGCAGTATTTT.